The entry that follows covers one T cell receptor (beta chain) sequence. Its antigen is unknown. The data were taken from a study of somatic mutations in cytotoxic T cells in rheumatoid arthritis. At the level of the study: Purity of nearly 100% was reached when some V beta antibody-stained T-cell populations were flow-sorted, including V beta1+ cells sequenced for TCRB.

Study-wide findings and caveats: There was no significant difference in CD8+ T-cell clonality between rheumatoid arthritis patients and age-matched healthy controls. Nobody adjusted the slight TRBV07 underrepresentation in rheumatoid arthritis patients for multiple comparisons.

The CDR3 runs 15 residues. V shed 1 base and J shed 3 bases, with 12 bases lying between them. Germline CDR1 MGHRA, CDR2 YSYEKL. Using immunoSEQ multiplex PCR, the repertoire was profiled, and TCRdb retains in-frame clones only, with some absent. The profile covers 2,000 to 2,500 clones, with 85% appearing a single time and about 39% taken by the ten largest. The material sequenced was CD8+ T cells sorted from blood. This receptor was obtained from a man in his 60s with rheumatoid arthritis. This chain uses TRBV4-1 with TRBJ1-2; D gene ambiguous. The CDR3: CASSQAIYGDYGYTF. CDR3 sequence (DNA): TGCGCCAGCAGCCAAGCTATCTACGGGGACTATGGCTACACCTTC.